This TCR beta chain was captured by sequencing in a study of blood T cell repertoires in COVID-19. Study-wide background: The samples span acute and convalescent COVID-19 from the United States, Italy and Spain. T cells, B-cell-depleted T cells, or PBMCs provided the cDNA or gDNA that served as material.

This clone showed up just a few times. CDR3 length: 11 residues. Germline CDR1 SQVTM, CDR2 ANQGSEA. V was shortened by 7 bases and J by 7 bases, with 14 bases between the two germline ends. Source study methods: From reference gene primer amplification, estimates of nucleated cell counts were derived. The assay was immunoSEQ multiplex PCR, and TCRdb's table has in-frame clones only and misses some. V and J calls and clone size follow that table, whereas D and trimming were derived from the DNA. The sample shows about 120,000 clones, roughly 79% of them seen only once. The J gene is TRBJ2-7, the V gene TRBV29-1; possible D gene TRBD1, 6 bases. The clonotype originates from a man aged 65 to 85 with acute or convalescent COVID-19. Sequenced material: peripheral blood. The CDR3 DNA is TGCAGCGCCGTACAGGGCCGGGAGCAGTACTTC. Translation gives CSAVQGREQYF.